Here is one TCR beta chain with its context. This clonotype was seen only a few times. The antigen it binds to is not known. Base qualities were left out, and no much larger clone turns up one base away. The sample originates from a study of T cells after yellow fever vaccination (dated by TCRdb to the late 2010s). Notes on the research overall: The SMART-Seq v4 Ultra Low Input RNA kit was used to prepare libraries from fractions with low cell numbers. To track T-cell clones before and after primary and booster YFV17D yellow fever vaccination, bulk TCR alpha and beta repertoires were sequenced longitudinally. Blood samples were taken at several timepoints before and after primary and secondary immunization, and bulk PBMC replicates and cell subsets were isolated. The cohort comprised two healthy male donors, one aged 18 to 29 and one aged 30 to 40 years.

The sequencer listed for this sample is Illumina NovaSeq 6000. Synthesis of TCR cDNA relied on 5'RACE template switching, a step that introduced a universal primer site along with unique molecular identifiers. cDNA synthesis was primed from both the TCR alpha and TCR beta constant segments. Libraries were amplified in two PCR steps, with sample barcodes and sequencing adapters added in the second step. Sequencing of libraries was done on Illumina HiSeq 2500 (2x100 bp) or NovaSeq (2x150 bp). The original pipeline was this. MIGEC handled demultiplexing of reads and collapsing into UMI consensus sequences, while MiXCR performed V(D)J alignment. Clonotypes responding to the vaccine were identified with edgeR on replicate PBMC samples, with the criteria of FDR below 0.01 and a log2 fold change above 5 up to day 15. Each bulk clonotype was labeled CD4 or CD8 based on which sequenced repertoire, CD4 or CD8, contained the clonotype at higher abundance. Using fastp trimming at Q25 and MiXCR clonotype assembly, TCRdb reanalyzed the public sequencing data and kept in-frame beta chains. CDR3 protein sequences are deduplicated, and each keeps its most common genes and DNA. The V and J calls were not made by the authors but by TCRdb's processing. For this sample the table gives 300,000 to 350,000 distinct CDR3 sequences, of which approximately 4% were detected only once. Approximately 20% of the sample is held by the ten biggest clonotypes.

Read against the paper, the sample's treatment or condition label means: live attenuated yellow fever vaccine strain. At each blood-draw timepoint, two biological replicates of bulk PBMCs were obtained. A standard Ficoll-Paque protocol was used to isolate PBMCs from peripheral blood. RNA was extracted with TriZol from bulk PBMCs, CD4 and CD8 fractions, and dextramer-positive and dextramer-negative fractions. The junction shows trimming of 4 bases on V and 7 bases on J, plus 14 bases between the germline ends. The CDR3 measures 12 amino acids from cysteine to phenylalanine. The sequence is cut down to CDR3 DNA, 36 bases in frame from base 1. The CDR1 and CDR2 encoded by the germline V gene are SQVTM and ANQGSEA. Points the paper makes about the study in general: Compared with the primary T-cell response, the secondary T-cell response was faster but weaker, reaching its peak on day 5 rather than on day 15. Computational filtering was required because FACS-sorted repertoires could contain abundant contaminating clonotypes from the bulk population. The study included only a couple of donors, which limits how far the findings can be generalized. After the booster, most clones that had expanded after primary vaccination were detected again (around 97% of CD4 and around nine tenths of CD8), suggesting broad maintenance of memory. A small share of clonotypes occurred in both CD4 and CD8 compartments, likely arising from convergent recombination.

The rearranged chain carries TRBV29-1 and TRBJ2-7; TRBD1 might be the D gene, on 7 matching bases. This clonotype originated in a man aged 18 to 35 who received the YFV17D yellow fever vaccine. The sequencing used PBMCs, collected 15 days after the yellow fever booster vaccination. The encoded CDR3 is CSVGGDSWEQYF. The nucleotide sequence reads as follows: TGCAGCGTTGGGGGGGACAGCTGGGAGCAGTACTTC.